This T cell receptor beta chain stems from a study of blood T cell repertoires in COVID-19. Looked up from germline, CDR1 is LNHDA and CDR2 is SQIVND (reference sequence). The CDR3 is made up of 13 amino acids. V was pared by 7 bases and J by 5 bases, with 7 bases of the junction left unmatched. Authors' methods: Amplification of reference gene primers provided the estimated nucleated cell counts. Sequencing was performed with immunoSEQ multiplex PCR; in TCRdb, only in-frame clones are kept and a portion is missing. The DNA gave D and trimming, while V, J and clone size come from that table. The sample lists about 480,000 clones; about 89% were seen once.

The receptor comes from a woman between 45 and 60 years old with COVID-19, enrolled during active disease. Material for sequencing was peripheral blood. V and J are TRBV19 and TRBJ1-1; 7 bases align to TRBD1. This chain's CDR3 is CASMDRWITEAFF. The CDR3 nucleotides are TGTGCCAGTATGGACAGGTGGATTACTGAAGCTTTCTTT.